One sample yielded the 3 T cell receptor beta chains listed below, sequenced in a study of cytomegalovirus exposure and HLA in healthy donors. 60 Vbeta and 13 Jbeta primers were used in PCR. Repertoires were generated with immunoSEQ multiplex PCR, while TCRdb's copy carries only in-frame clones and drops some. The data contain some 180,000 clones, 9.5% of them singletons. The sample was PBMCs. These receptors were obtained from a woman in her 30s in good health and CMV-seropositive.

The chain uses TRBV30 and TRBJ1-1; unclear D gene. Germline V gives CDR1 GTSNPN, CDR2 SVGIG (reference sequence). V lost 0 bases to trimming and J lost 8 bases, with 13 bases between them. The CDR3 loop spans 13 amino acids. CDR3 protein: CAWSVNRGGEAFF. The CDR3 DNA follows: TGTGCCTGGAGTGTAAACCGAGGTGGGGAAGCTTTCTTT.

This clone was counted only a few times. This sequence joins TRBV5-4 and TRBJ1-1, with 7 positions matching TRBD1. V shed 1 base and J 3 bases; nucleotides not matched to a gene: 6. The CDR3 covers 15 residues. Germline CDR1 reads SGHNT; CDR2 reads YYREEE (reference sequence). CDR3 DNA sequence: TGTGCCAGCAGCTTGTGGCCTACAGGGGACACTGAAGCTTTCTTT. It is translated as CASSLWPTGDTEAFF.

This clone turned up a few times. This chain links TRBV6-1 with TRBJ1-5; no clear D gene. The CDR3 spans 13 residues. Looked up from germline, CDR1 is MNHNS and CDR2 is SASEGT. Trimming removed 7 bases from V and 2 bases from J, with 9 bases in between. The CDR3 region is CASIPGRNQPQHF. CDR3 DNA sequence: TGTGCCAGCATCCCCGGTCGCAATCAGCCCCAGCATTTT.